Sequencing of this T cell receptor (beta chain) was carried out in a study of blood T cell repertoires in COVID-19. Study context: The study drew acute and convalescent COVID-19 samples from the United States, Italy and Spain. From T cells, B-cell-depleted T cells, or PBMCs came the material, which was cDNA or gDNA.

TCRdb's copy holds only in-frame clones and misses some; the assay was immunoSEQ multiplex PCR. The repertoire holds 200,000 to 300,000 clones, roughly 82% seen once, with about 12% in the top ten. Note on this clone: This same CDR3 is encoded by further DNA sequences in the sample.

In germline, CDR1 is SGHNT, CDR2 YYREEE (reference sequence). V was shortened by 0 bases and J by 1 base, with 4 bases between the two germline ends. CDR3 length: 14 amino acids. This receptor was taken from a man older than 75 with acute or convalescent COVID-19. This chain joins TRBV5-4 and TRBJ2-2; D is unresolved. Source material: peripheral blood. CDR3 amino acids: CASSLDRNTGELFF. CDR3 coding DNA: TGTGCCAGCAGCTTGGACAGGAACACCGGGGAGCTGTTTTTT.